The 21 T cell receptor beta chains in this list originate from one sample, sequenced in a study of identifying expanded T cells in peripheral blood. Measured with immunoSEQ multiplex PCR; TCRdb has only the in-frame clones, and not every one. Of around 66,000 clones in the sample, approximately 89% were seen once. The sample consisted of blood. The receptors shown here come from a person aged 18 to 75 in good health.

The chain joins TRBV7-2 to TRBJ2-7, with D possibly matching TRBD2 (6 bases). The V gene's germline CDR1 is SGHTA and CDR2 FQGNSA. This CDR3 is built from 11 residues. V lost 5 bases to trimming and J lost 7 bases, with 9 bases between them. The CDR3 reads CASSRLGEQYF. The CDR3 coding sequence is TGTGCCAGCAGCCGACTAGGAGAGCAGTACTTC.

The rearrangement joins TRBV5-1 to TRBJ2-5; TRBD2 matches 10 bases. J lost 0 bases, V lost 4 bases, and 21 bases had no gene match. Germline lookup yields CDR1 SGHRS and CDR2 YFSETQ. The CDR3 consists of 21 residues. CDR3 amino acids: CASSQGSHLAGAPRYQETQYF. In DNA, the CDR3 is TGCGCCAGCAGCCAAGGGAGCCACCTAGCGGGGGCCCCGAGGTACCAAGAGACCCAGTACTTC.

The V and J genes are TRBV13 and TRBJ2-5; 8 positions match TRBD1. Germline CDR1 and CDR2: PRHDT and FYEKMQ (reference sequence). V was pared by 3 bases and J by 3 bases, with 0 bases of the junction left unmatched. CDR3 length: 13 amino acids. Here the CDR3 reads CASSLDREETQYF. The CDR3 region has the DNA TGTGCCAGCAGCTTGGACAGGGAAGAGACCCAGTACTTC.

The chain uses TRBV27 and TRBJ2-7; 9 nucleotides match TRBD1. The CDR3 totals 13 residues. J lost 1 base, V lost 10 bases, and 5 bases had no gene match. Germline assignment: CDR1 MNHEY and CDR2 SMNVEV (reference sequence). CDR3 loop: CATWGQGSYEQYF. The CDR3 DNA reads TGTGCCACCTGGGGACAGGGTTCCTACGAGCAGTACTTC.

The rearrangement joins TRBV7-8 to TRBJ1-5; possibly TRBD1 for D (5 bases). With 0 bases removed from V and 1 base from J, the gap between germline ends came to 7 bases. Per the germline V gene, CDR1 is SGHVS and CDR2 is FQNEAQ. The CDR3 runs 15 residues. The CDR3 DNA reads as TGTGCCAGCAGCTTAGCGGGGCGGAGCAATCAGCCCCAGCATTTT. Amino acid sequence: CASSLAGRSNQPQHF.

For the CDR3, the DNA is TGTGCCAGCAGCTTAAGGACAGGGGTCGAGCAGTACTTC. Residues: CASSLRTGVEQYF. The chain is built from TRBV7-2 and TRBJ2-7; the match to TRBD1 covers 9 bases. The CDR3 has 13 amino acids. Germline V CDR1 and CDR2: SGHTA, FQGNSA. The J segment lost 6 bases and the V segment lost 2 bases, leaving 2 bases of the junction unmatched.

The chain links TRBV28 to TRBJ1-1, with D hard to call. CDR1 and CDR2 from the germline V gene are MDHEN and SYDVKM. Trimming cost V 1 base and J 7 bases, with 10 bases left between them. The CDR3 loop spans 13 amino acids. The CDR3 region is CASSLSGWDEAFF. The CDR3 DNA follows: TGTGCCAGCAGTTTATCGGGGTGGGATGAAGCTTTCTTT. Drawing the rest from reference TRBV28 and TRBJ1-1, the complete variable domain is DVKVTQSSRYLVKRTGEKVFLECVQDMDHENMFWYRQDPGLGLRLIYFSYDVKMKEKGDIPEGYSVSREKKERFSLILESASTNQTSMYLCASSLSGWDEAFFGQGTRLTVV.

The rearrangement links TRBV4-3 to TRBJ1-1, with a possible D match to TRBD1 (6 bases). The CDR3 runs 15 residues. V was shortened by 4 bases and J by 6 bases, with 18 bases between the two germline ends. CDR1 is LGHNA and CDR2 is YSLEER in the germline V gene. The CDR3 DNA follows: TGCGCCAGCAGCCCTTCGGCCACGGGGGCCTCTGAAGCTTTCTTT. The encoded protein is CASSPSATGASEAFF.

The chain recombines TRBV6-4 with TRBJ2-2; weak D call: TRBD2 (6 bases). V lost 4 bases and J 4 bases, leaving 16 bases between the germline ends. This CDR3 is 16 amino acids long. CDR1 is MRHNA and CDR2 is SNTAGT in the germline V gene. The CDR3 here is CASSARLGSITGELFF. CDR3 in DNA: TGTGCCAGCAGTGCACGACTAGGGTCGATCACCGGGGAGCTGTTTTTT.

CDR3 in amino acids: CSGGHNNEQFF. The CDR3 nucleotides read TGCAGCGGGGGACACAACAATGAGCAGTTCTTC. This chain connects TRBV29-1 to TRBJ2-1; a possible D gene is TRBD1 (6 bases). The germline CDR1 and CDR2 sequences are SQVTM and ANQGSEA. The CDR3 is 11 residues long. The V and J ends lost 7 bases and 5 bases respectively, with 9 bases between them.

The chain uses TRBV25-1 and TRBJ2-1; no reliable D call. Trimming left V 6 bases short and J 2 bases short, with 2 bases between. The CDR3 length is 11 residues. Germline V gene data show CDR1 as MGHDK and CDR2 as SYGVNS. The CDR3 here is CASSAYNEQFF. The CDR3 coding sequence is TGTGCCAGCAGCGCCTACAATGAGCAGTTCTTC.

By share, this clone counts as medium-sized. CDR3 in DNA: TGTGCCAGCAGTGGCGGGGGCTATGAGCAGTTCTTC. Translation: CASSGGGYEQFF. The chain carries TRBV2 and TRBJ2-1, with D tentatively TRBD2 (7 bases). Germline CDR1 reads SNHLY; CDR2 reads FYNNEI. The CDR3 is made up of 12 amino acids. Trimming took off 4 bases at V and 8 bases at J, with 9 bases between the two ends.

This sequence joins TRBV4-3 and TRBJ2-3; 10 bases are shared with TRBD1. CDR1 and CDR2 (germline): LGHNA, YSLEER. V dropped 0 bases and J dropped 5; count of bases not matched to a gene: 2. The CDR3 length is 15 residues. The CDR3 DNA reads TGCGCCAGCAGCCAAGAGGGACAGGGGAGAGATACGCAGTATTTT. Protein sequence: CASSQEGQGRDTQYF.

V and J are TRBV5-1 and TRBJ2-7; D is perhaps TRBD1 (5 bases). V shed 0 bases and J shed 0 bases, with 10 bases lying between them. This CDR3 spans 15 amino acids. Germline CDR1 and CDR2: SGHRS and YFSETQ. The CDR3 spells CASSLGRESSYEQYF. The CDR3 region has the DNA TGCGCCAGCAGCTTGGGCAGGGAAAGCTCCTACGAGCAGTACTTC. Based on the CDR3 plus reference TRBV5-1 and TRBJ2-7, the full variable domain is KAGVTQTPRYLIKTRGQQVTLSCSPISGHRSVSWYQQTPGQGLQFLFEYFSETQRNKGNFPGRFSGRQFSNSRSEMNVSTLELGDSALYLCASSLGRESSYEQYFGPGTRLTVT.

The CDR3 region is CASSEETKTYEQYF. The CDR3 DNA reads TGCGCCAGCAGTGAGGAGACTAAAACCTACGAGCAGTACTTC. The chain links TRBV10-1 to TRBJ2-7; a possible D gene is TRBD2 (5 bases). This CDR3 region has 14 residues. Germline loops: CDR1 WNHNN, CDR2 SYGVQD (reference sequence). Trimming took 2 bases from V and 2 from J, leaving 10 bases between them.

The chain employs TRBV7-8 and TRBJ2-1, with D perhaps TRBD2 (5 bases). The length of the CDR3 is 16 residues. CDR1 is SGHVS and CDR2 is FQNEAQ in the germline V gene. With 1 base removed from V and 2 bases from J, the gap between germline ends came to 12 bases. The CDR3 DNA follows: TGTGCCAGCAGCTTAGATCCGGACTTTGCCTACAATGAGCAGTTCTTC. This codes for CASSLDPDFAYNEQFF. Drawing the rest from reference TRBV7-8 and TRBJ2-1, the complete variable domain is GAGVSQSPRYKVAKRGQDVALRCDPISGHVSLFWYQQALGQGPEFLTYFQNEAQLDKSGLPSDRFFAERPEGSVSTLKIQRTQQEDSAVYLCASSLDPDFAYNEQFFGPGTRLTVL.

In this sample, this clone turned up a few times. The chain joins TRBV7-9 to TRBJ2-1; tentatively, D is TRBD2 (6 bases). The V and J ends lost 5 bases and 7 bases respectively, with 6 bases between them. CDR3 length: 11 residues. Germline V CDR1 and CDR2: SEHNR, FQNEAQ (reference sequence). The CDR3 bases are TGTGCCAGCAGCCGGGAGAATGAGCAGTTCTTC. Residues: CASSRENEQFF.

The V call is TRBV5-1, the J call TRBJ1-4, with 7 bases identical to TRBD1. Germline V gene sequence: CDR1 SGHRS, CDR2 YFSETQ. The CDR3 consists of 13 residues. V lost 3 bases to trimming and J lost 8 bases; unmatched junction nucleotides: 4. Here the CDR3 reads CASSSVQGEKLFF. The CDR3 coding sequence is TGCGCCAGCAGCTCCGTACAGGGGGAAAAACTGTTTTTT.

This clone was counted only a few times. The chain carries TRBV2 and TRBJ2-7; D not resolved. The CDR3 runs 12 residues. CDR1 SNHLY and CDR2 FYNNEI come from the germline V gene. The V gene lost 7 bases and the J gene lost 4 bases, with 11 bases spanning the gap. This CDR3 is CASTFSGYEQYF. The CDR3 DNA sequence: TGTGCCAGCACCTTCTCGGGTTACGAGCAGTACTTC.

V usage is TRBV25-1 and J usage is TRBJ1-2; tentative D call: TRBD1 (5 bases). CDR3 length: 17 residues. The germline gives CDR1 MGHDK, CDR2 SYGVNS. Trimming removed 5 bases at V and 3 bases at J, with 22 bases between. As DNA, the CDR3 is TGTGCCAGCAGTTCCTCGCGTGGAGGGGCGCTGTACTATGGCTACACCTTC. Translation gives CASSSSRGGALYYGYTF.

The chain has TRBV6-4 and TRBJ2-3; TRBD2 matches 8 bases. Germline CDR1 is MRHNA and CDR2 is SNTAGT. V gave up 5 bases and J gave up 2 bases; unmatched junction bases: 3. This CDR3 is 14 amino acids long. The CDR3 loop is CASSSSGATDTQYF. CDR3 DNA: TGTGCCAGCAGTAGTAGCGGGGCCACAGATACGCAGTATTTT.